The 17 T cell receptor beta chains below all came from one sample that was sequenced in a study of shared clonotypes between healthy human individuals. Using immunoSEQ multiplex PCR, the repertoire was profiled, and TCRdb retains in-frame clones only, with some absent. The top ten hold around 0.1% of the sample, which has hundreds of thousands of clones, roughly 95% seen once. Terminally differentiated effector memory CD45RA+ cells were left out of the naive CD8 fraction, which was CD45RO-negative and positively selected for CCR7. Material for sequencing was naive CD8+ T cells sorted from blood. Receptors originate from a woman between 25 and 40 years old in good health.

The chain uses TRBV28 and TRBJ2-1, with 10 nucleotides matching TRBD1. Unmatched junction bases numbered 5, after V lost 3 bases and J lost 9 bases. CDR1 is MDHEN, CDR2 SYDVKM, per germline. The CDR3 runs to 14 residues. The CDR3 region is CASSFGTGVFEQFF. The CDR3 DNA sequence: TGTGCCAGCAGTTTCGGGACAGGGGTTTTTGAGCAGTTCTTC. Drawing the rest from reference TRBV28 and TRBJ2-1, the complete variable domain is DVKVTQSSRYLVKRTGEKVFLECVQDMDHENMFWYRQDPGLGLRLIYFSYDVKMKEKGDIPEGYSVSREKKERFSLILESASTNQTSMYLCASSFGTGVFEQFFGPGTRLTVL.

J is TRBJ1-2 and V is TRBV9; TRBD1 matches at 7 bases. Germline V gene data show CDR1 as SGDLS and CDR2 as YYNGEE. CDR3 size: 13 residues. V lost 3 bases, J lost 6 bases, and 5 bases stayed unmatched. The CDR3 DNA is TGTGCCAGCAGCGGTTACAGGGGTCATGGCTACACCTTC. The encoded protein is CASSGYRGHGYTF.

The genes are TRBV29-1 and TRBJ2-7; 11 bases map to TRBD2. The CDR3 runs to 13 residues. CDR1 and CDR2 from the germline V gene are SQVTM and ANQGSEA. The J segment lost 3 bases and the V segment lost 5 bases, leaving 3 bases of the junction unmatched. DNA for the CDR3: TGCAGCGTTACTAGCGGGAGAGGCTACGAGCAGTACTTC. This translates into CSVTSGRGYEQYF.

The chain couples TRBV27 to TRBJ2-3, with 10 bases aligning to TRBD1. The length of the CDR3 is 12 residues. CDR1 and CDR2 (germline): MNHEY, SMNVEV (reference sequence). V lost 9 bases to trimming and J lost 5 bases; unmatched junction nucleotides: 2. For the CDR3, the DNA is TGTGCCAGTCGGACAGGGGGAGATACGCAGTATTTT. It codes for CASRTGGDTQYF.

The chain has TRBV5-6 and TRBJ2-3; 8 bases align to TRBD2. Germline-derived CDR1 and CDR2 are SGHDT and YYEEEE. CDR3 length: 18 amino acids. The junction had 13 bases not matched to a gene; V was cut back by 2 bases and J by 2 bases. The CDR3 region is CASSLKRMAGGLTDTQYF. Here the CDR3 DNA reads TGTGCCAGCAGCTTAAAGAGGATGGCGGGAGGACTCACAGATACGCAGTATTTT.

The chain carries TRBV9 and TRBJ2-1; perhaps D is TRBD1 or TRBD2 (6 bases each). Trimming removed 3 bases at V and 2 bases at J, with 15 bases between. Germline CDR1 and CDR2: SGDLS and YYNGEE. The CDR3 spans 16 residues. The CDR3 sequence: CASSAGGGLTYNEQFF. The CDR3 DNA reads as TGTGCCAGCAGCGCCGGAGGGGGACTCACCTACAATGAGCAGTTCTTC.

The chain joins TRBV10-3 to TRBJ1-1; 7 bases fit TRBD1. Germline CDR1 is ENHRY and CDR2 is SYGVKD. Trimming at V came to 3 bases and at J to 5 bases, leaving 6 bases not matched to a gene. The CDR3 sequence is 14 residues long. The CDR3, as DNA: TGTGCCATCAGTGACTGGGACAGTAGGACTGAAGCTTTCTTT. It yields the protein CAISDWDSRTEAFF.

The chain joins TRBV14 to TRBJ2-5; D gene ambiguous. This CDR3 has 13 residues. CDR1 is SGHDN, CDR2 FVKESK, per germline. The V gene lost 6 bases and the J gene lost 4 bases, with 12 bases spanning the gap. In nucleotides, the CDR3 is TGTGCCAGCAGGAGAACACCAGCAGAGACCCAGTACTTC. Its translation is CASRRTPAETQYF.

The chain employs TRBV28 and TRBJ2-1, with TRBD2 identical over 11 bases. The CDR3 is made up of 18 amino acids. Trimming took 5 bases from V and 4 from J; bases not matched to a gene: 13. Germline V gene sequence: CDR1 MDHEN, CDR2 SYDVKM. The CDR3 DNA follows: TGTGCCAGCAGTCTTGACCCCATAGCGGGAGGGTGGTACAATGAGCAGTTCTTC. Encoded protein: CASSLDPIAGGWYNEQFF.

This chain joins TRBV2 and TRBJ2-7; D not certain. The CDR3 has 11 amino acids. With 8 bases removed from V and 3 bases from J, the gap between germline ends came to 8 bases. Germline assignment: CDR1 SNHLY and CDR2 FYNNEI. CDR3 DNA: TGTGCCAGCGAGGAGAACTACGAGCAGTACTTC. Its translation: CASEENYEQYF.

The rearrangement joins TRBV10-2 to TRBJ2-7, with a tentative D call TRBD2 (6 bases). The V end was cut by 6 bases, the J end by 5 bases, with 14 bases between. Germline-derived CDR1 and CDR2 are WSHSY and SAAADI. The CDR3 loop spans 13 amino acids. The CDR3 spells CASRGREGDEQYF. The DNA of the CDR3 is TGCGCCAGCAGAGGGCGGGAAGGCGACGAGCAGTACTTC.

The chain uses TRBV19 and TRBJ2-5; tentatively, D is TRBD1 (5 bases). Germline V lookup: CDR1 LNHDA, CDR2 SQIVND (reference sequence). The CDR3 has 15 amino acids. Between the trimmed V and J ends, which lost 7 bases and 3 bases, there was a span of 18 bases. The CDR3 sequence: CASNFTARVKETQYF. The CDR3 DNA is TGTGCCAGTAACTTCACGGCCAGGGTAAAAGAGACCCAGTACTTC.

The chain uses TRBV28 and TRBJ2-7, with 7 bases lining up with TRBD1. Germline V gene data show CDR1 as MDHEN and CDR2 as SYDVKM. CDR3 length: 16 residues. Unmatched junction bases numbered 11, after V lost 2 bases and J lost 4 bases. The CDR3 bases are TGTGCCAGCAGTTTAACCACGGGACAGTCGATTTACGAGCAGTACTTC. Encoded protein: CASSLTTGQSIYEQYF. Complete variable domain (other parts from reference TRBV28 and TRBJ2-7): DVKVTQSSRYLVKRTGEKVFLECVQDMDHENMFWYRQDPGLGLRLIYFSYDVKMKEKGDIPEGYSVSREKKERFSLILESASTNQTSMYLCASSLTTGQSIYEQYFGPGTRLTVT.

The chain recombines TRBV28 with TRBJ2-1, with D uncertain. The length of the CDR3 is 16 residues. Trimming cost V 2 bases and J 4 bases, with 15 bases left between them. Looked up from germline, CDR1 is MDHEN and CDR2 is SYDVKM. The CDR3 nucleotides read TGTGCCAGCAGTTTAGTTAGGGATCCTAAATACAATGAGCAGTTCTTC. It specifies CASSLVRDPKYNEQFF.

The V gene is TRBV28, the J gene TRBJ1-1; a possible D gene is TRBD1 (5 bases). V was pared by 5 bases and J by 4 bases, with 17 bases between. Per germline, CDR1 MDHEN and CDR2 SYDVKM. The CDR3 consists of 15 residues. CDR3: CASSQFSTAGTEAFF. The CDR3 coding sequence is TGTGCCAGCAGTCAATTCTCGACAGCGGGCACTGAAGCTTTCTTT.

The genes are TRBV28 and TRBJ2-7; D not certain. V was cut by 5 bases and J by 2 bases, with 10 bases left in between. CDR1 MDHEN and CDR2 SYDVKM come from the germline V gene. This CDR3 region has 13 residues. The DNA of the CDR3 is TGTGCCAGCAGTCCGACGGTTCCCTACGAGCAGTACTTC. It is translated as CASSPTVPYEQYF.

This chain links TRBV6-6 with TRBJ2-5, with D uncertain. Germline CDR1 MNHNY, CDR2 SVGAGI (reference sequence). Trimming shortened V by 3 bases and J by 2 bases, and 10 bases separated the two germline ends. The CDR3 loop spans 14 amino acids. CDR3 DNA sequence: TGTGCCAGCAGTTATGTCGGCAGTCAAGAGACCCAGTACTTC. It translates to CASSYVGSQETQYF.